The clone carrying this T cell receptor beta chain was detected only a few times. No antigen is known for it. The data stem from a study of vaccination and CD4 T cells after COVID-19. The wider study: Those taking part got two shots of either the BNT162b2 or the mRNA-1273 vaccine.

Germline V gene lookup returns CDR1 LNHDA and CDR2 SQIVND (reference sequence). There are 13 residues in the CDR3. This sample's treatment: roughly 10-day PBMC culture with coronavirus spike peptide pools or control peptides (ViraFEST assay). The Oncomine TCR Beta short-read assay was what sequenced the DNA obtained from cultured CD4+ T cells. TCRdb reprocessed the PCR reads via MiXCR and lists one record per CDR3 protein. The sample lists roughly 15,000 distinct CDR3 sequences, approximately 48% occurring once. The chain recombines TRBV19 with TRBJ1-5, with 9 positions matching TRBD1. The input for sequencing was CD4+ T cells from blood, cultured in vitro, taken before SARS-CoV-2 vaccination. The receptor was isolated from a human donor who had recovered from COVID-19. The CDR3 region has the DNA TGTGCGTCACAGGGGGCAAATCGTCAGCCCCAGCATTTT. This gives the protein CASQGANRQPQHF.